Given below is one T cell receptor beta chain in context. The CDR3 contains 14 residues. CDR1 is SGHRS, CDR2 YFSETQ, per germline. V was clipped by 4 bases and J by 0 bases, with 8 bases between them. Profiled with immunoSEQ multiplex PCR; TCRdb holds only in-frame clones, not every one. The data hold 95,000 to 120,000 clones, with 75% to 95% observed a single time. The sample belongs to a study of T cells after somatic rescue of genetic block. Sequencing used peripheral blood mononuclear cells (PBMCs). This chain links TRBV5-1 with TRBJ2-1; no definite D call. The clonotype originates from a young woman. The chain's CDR3 is CASSTQSSYNEQFF. DNA of the CDR3: TGCGCCAGCAGCACCCAGAGCTCCTACAATGAGCAGTTCTTC.